What follows describes a single T cell receptor beta chain. The antigen is unknown. Some clones are missing from TCRdb's copy, which holds only in-frame ones; the method was immunoSEQ multiplex PCR. The data contain approximately 97,000 clones, under 95% of them singletons. This sample stems from a study of graft-versus-host responses after intestinal transplantation. After removal of 3 bases from V and 2 bases from J, the junction contained 10 bases not matched to a gene. CDR1 LGHNA and CDR2 YNFKEQ come from the germline V gene. The CDR3 contains 16 residues. Sequencing used unstimulated CD8+ T cells sorted from spleen or lymph node cells, obtained before transplant. J is TRBJ2-7 and V is TRBV4-2; TRBD1 matches at 7 bases. This sequence originates from a human donor who was the organ donor for an intestinal transplant. CDR3 coding DNA: TGTGCCAGCAGCCAGGATACCGGGACAGACCCCTACGAGCAGTACTTC. It is translated as CASSQDTGTDPYEQYF.